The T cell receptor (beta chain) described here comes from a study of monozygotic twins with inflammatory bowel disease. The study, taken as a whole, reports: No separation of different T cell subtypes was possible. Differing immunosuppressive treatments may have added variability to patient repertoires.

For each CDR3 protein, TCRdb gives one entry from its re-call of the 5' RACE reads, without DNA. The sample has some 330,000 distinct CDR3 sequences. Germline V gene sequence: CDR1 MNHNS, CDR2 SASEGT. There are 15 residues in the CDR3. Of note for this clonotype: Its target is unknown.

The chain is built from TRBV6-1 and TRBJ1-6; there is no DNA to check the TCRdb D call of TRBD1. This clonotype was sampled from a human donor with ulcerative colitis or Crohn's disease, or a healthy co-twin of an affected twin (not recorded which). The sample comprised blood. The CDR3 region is CASSRTGFFSSPLHF.